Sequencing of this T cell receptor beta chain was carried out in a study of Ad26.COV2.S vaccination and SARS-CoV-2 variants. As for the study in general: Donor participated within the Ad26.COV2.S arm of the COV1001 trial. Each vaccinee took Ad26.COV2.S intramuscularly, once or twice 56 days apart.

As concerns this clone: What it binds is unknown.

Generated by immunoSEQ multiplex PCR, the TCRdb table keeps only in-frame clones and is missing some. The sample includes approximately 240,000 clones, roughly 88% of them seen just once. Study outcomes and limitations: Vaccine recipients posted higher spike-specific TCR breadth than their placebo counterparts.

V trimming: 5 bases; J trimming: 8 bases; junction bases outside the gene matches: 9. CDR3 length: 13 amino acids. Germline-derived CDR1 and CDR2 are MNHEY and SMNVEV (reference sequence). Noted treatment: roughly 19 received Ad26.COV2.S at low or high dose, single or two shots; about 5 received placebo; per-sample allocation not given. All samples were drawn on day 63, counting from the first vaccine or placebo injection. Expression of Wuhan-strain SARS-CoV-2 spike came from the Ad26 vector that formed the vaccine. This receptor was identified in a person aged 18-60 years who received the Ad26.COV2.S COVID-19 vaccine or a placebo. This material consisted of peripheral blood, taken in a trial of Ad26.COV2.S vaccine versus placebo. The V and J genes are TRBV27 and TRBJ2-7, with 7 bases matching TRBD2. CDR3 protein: CASSPRTSYQQYF. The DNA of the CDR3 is TGTGCCAGCAGTCCCAGGACTAGTTACCAGCAGTACTTC.